The TCR beta chain described here comes from a study of beta chain features in type 1 diabetes (dated by TCRdb to 2017 to 2018). About the investigation overall: Mean age, gender distribution, total cell number and subset yield were not different between patients and healthy donors. A total of roughly 100 million sorted cells were examined across all samples, and RNA yield correlated strongly with the number of cells per subset. Regulatory and stem cell-like memory subsets were obtained from only 8 patients and about 8 healthy donors, while naive and central memory subsets were obtained from all 28 donors. The study compared TCRB repertoires of sorted circulating CD4+ T cell subsets between recently diagnosed type 1 diabetes patients and matched healthy donors.

Broader findings and caveats from the paper: PCR may preferentially amplify shorter templates, but because patient and control samples were amplified and corrected together, any resulting skew would affect both groups equally. Naive, central memory and regulatory TCRB repertoires appeared more similar among patients than among healthy donors. Because cDNA was sequenced instead of genomic DNA, highly expressing activated cells could be over-represented, though the groups showed no difference in activation or CD3 levels. Only small numbers of individuals were included in the HLA sub-analyses, which left unresolved whether HLA type had any influence on TCRB rearrangement. Patients with type 1 diabetes made fewer insertions and deleted more nucleotides at VDJ recombination sites, implying thymic rearrangement abnormalities. Type 1 diabetes patients showed a moderate but significant shortening of TCRB CDR3 length in all four CD4+ subsets.

To note about this clone: What antigen it recognizes has not been identified. No much larger clone exists at a distance of one base, and base qualities are not known.

All of the isolated RNA was reverse transcribed with the High Capacity cDNA Reverse Transcription Kit, so expressed TCRB transcripts were sequenced. Deep immunoSEQ sequencing was performed on naive, central memory and regulatory T cell samples, with an average of roughly 4 million total reads per sample. Sorted cells were lysed in RLT buffer, and RNA was extracted using DNase-treated RNeasy Micro or Mini kits according to cell number. To prevent cross-contamination, each cell subset was processed individually, whereas patient and healthy donor samples were processed jointly. Using the immunoSEQ multiplex PCR, TCRB sequences were amplified from cDNA into 87-bp fragments spanning the CDR3 region. Sequencing of the amplicons was done on the Illumina HiSeq platform. Per the original workflow: PCR bias was computationally corrected using synthetic template baselines, reads within Hamming distance 2 were collapsed, and singletons that could not be merged were discarded. Reads were aligned against IMGT to assign V, D and J genes, CDR3 length and insertions or deletions at six rearrangement sites. Within each subset, clonotype counts were normalized to sorted cell number, and only after that were true diversity and Gini coefficients computed with the tcR R package. The overlap coefficient, calculated on TCRB nucleotide sequences, was used to quantify repertoire sharing. The clones in this table, taken by TCRdb from immuneACCESS, are in-frame only. Not every clone is retained; where verified, under half of the shortfall comes from an unresolved V gene, and the cause of the rest is unknown. For V, J and clone size, that table is used; D and trimming come from the DNA. Counted in this sample were some 40,000 clones; approximately 49% of them appeared once. The ten largest clones represent 0.65% to 0.9% of the sample.

The CDR3 holds 15 amino acids from the cysteine to the phenylalanine. The CDR3 DNA has 45 bases and is translated from base 1. V is cut by 0 bases and J by 2 bases, and the space between the germline ends is 7 bases. CDR1 and CDR2 are drawn from the germline V gene: MGHRA, YSYEKL. From each donor, a single peripheral blood sample of about 100 mL on average was drawn into heparinised tubes. Naive, central memory, regulatory and stem cell-like memory CD4+ T cells were sorted on a BD FACSAria II using a panel including CD45RO, CCR7, CD25, CD127, CD95 and CD27. Every sorted population had a purity above 95%. PBMCs were separated immediately by Lymphoprep density gradient centrifugation and were stained directly, without being cultured. Samples were stained and sorted in pairs, with one healthy donor and one patient per experiment, so that batch effects were minimized.

The chain links TRBV4-1 with TRBJ1-4; the D gene is perhaps TRBD1, from 5 matching bases. The sequenced material came from central memory CD4+ T cells from blood. The clonotype comes from a woman between 18 and 29 years old in good health. The DNA sequence is as follows: TGCGCCAGCAGCCAAGATCCAGGGACTAATGAAAAACTGTTTTTT. Protein translation: CASSQDPGTNEKLFF.